Below, one T cell receptor (beta chain) is given with its context. The CDR3 length is 15 residues. Germline-derived CDR1 and CDR2 are SGHRS and YFSETQ. V trimming: 3 bases; J trimming: 4 bases; junction bases outside the gene matches: 9. This entry is derived from a study of T cells in Graves' hyperthyroidism and ophthalmopathy. Using RNA transcripts as the source, TCR beta CDR3 regions were amplified. First-round RT-PCR of the TCR CDR3 relied on the HTBI primer set. Each CDR3 protein gets one entry after TCRdb re-called the multiplex PCR reads with MiXCR. The profile covers hundreds of thousands of distinct CDR3 sequences, with roughly 15% appearing a single time and 10% taken by the ten largest.

This TCR was recovered from a woman between 18 and 30 years old with Graves' hyperthyroidism. The V call is TRBV5-1, the J call TRBJ2-7; 8 bases fit TRBD2. Input material: blood. CDR3 nucleotide sequence: TGCGCCAGCAGCTCCCAGCGGGAGAGATGGTACGAGCAGTACTTC. It yields the protein CASSSQRERWYEQYF.